This T cell receptor beta chain derives from a study of beta chain features in type 1 diabetes. Study results and caveats: Reads derived from cDNA could over-represent cells showing high TCR expression. Shortening that was moderate but significant affected the TCRB CDR3s of Type 1 diabetes patients in all four CD4+ subsets.

Of the isolated RNA, all was reverse transcribed, and so the sequenced material was expressed TCRB transcripts. TCRdb's table, derived via immunoSEQ multiplex PCR, lists solely in-frame clones and lacks some. The table includes 600,000 to 750,000 clones, 9.5% to 15% detected once. J lost 5 bases, V lost 4 bases, and 6 bases had no gene match. There are 14 residues in the CDR3. Germline-derived CDR1 and CDR2 are SGHRS and YFSETQ. Donors contributed one heparinised blood draw apiece, averaging about 120 mL. Sorting that relied on CD45RO/CCR7/CD25/CD127/CD95/CD27 yielded CD4+ naive, central memory, regulatory and stem cell-like memory cells. This clone was seen a few times. Its antigen is not known.

The TCR sequence derives from a man between 25 and 39 years old with type 1 diabetes. Sequenced sample: naive CD4+ T cells from blood. The genes are TRBV5-1 and TRBJ2-5; 9 bases are shared with TRBD1. The CDR3 region has the DNA TGCGCCAGCAGCACGGGACAGGGACCCGAGACCCAGTACTTC. This gives the protein CASSTGQGPETQYF. The variable domain in full, with the rest retrieved from reference TRBV5-1 and TRBJ2-5, is KAGVTQTPRYLIKTRGQQVTLSCSPISGHRSVSWYQQTPGQGLQFLFEYFSETQRNKGNFPGRFSGRQFSNSRSEMNVSTLELGDSALYLCASSTGQGPETQYFGPGTRLLVL.